This T cell receptor beta chain derives from a study of blood T cell repertoires in COVID-19. For the study at large: Donors in the United States, Italy and Spain gave samples during acute or convalescent COVID-19. T cells, B-cell-depleted T cells, or PBMCs supplied cDNA or gDNA.

Authors' data handling: Amplification from reference gene primers served as the basis for estimated nucleated cell counts. Clones were sequenced by immunoSEQ multiplex PCR, and TCRdb holds only the in-frame ones, with some missing. That table supplies the V and J calls and clone size; D and trimming were determined from the DNA. The sample gives approximately 100,000 clones, approximately 72% of which show up once; around 22% is in the top ten. V lost 4 bases to trimming and J lost 4 bases, with 12 bases between them. The CDR3 has 14 amino acids. Germline lookup yields CDR1 SGHDT and CDR2 YYEEEE. This clone has just a few counts.

The receptor was derived from a man aged 65 to 79 with acute or convalescent COVID-19. Sample: peripheral blood. The rearrangement uses TRBV5-6 and TRBJ1-5; no clear D gene. CDR3 in DNA: TGTGCCAGCAGCAGGAGGACGGTAAATCAGCCCCAGCATTTT. Translation gives CASSRRTVNQPQHF.